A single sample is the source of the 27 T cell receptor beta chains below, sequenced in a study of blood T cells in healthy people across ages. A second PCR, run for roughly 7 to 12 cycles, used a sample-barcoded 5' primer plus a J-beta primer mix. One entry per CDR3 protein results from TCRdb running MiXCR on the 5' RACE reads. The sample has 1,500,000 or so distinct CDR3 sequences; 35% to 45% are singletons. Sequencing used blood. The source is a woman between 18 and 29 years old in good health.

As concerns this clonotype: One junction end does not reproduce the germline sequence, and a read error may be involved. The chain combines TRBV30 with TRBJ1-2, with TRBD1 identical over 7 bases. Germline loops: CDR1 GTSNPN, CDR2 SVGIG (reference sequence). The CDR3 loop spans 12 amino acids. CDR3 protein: CAWSEYRGGYAF. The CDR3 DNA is TGTGCCTGGAGTGAATACAGGGGTGGCTACGCCTTC.

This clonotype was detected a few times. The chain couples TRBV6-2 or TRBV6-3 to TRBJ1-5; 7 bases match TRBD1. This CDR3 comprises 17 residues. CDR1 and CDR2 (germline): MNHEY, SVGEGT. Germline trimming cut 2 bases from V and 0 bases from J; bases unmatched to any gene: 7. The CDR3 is CASSYDGQACSNQPQHF. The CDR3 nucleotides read TGTGCCAGCAGTTACGACGGACAGGCCTGTAGCAATCAGCCCCAGCATTTT.

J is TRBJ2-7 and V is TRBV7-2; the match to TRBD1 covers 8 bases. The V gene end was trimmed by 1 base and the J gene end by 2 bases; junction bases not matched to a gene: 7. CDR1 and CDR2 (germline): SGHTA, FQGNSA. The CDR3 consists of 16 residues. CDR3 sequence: CASSLEGTGSTYEQYF. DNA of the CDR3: TGTGCCAGCAGCTTAGAGGGGACAGGCAGTACCTACGAGCAGTACTTC.

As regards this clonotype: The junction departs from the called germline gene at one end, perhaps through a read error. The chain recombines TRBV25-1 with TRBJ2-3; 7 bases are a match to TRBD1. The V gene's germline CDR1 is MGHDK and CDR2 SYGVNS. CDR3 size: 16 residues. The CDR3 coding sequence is TGTGCCTGCAGTGGGCAATTACAGGGGCCCACAGATACGCAGTATTTT. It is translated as CACSGQLQGPTDTQYF.

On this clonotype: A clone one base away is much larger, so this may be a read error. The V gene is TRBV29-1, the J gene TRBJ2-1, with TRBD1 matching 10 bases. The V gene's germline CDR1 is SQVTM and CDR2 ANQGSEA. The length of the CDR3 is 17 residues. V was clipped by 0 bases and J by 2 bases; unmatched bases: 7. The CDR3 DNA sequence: TGCAGCGTTGAAGATAAGGGGACAGGGGCACCCTACAATGAGCAGTTCTTC. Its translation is CSVEDKGTGAPYNEQFF.

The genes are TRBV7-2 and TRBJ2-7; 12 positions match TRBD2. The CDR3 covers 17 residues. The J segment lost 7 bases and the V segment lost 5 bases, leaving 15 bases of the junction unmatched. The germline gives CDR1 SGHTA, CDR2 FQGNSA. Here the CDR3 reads CASSPRTSGASYNEQYF. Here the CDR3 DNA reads TGTGCCAGCAGCCCACGGACTAGCGGGGCCTCCTACAATGAGCAGTACTTC. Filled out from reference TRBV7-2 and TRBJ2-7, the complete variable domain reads GAGVSQSPSNKVTEKGKDVELRCDPISGHTALYWYRQSLGQGLEFLIYFQGNSAPDKSGLPSDRFSAERTGGSVSTLTIQRTQQEDSAVYLCASSPRTSGASYNEQYFGPGTRLTVT.

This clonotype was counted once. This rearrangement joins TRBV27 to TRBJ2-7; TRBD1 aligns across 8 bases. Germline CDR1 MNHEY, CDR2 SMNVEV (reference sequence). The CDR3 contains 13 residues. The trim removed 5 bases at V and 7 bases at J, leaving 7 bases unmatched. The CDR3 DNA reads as TGTGCCAGCAGTGGGACAGGTGCTGAGGAGCAGTACTTC. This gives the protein CASSGTGAEEQYF.

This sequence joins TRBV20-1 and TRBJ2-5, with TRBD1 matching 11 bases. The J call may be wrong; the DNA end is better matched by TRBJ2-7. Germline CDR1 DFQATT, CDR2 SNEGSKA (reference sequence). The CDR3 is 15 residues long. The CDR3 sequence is CSARDPGQGGYEQYF. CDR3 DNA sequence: TGCAGTGCTAGAGACCCGGGACAGGGGGGATACGAGCAGTACTTC.

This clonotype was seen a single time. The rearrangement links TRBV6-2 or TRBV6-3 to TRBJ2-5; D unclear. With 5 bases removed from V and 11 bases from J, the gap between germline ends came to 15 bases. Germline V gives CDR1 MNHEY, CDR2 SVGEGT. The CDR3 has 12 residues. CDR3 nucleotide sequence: TGTGCCAGCAGTGCAAGACTTTTGGAGCAGTACTTC. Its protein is CASSARLLEQYF.

CDR3 DNA sequence: TGTGCCAGCAGCCCCGGGGGAGAGTGGCTCTATGGCTACACCTTC. Translating gives CASSPGGEWLYGYTF. The J gene is TRBJ1-2, the V gene TRBV4-2; D is perhaps TRBD1 (5 bases). Germline V gene sequence: CDR1 LGHNA, CDR2 YNFKEQ. Deletions cut 4 bases from V and 4 bases from J, with 16 bases between. The CDR3 has 15 residues.

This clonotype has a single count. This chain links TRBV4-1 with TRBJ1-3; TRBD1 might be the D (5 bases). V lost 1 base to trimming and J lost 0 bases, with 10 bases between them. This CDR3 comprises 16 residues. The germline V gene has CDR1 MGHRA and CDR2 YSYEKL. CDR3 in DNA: TGCGCCAGCAGCCAAGGGCACAGGAGCTCTGGAAACACCATATATTTT. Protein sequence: CASSQGHRSSGNTIYF.

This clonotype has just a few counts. The CDR3 DNA is TGTGCCAGCAGCTTACCACCCAACAATGAGCAGTTCTTC. It codes for CASSLPPNNEQFF. This chain connects TRBV7-9 to TRBJ2-1, with D uncertain. Germline CDR1 reads SEHNR; CDR2 reads FQNEAQ (reference sequence). Between the trimmed V and J ends, which lost 2 bases and 5 bases, there was a span of 7 bases. The CDR3 covers 13 residues.

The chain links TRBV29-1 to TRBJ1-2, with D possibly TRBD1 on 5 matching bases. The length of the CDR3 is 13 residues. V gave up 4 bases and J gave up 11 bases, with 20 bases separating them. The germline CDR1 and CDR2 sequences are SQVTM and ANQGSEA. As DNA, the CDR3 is TGCAGCGTTGGGGGCCTCTTCCGAAGCGGGTACACCTTC. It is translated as CSVGGLFRSGYTF.

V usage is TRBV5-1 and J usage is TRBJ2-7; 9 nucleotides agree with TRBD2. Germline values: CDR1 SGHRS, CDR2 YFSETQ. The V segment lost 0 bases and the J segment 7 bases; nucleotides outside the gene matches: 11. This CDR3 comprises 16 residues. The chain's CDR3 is CASSLALAGPPNEQYF. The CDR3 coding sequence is TGCGCCAGCAGCTTGGCACTAGCGGGCCCCCCCAATGAGCAGTACTTC.

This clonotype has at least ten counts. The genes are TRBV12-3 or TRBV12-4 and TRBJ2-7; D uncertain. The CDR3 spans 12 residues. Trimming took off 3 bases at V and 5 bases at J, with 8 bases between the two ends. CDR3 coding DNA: TGTGCCAGCAGTTTCAGTGCGGACGAGCAGTACTTC. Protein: CASSFSADEQYF.

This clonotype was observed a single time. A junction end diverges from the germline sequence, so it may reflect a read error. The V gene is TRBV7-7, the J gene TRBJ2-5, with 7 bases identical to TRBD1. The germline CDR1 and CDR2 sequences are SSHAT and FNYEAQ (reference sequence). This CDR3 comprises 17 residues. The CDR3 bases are TGTGCTAGCAGCCCCGACCCAACAGGGGCCCTGCTTAGTGGGCAGTACTTC. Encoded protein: CASSPDPTGALLSGQYF.

The DNA for the CDR3 is TGTGCCAGCAGTGAAGGTTCAGGTCCGTCCTACGAGCAGTACTTC. This encodes CASSEGSGPSYEQYF. The chain has TRBV25-1 and TRBJ2-5; no clear D. The tail of the sequence fits TRBJ2-7 better, so the J call may be wrong. Germline assignment: CDR1 MGHDK and CDR2 SYGVNS. The CDR3 sequence is 15 residues long.

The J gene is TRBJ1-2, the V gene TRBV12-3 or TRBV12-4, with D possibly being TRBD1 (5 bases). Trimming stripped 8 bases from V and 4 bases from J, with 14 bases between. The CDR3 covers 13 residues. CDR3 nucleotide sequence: TGTGCCAGCCTGGGGCGACAAGTCTATGGCTACACCTTC. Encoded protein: CASLGRQVYGYTF.

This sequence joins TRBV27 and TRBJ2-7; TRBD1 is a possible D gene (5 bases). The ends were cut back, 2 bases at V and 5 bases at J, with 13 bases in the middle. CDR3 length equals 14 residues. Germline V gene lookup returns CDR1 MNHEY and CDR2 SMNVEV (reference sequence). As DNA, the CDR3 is TGTGCCAGCAGTTTAAGGGCAGGGCTGAACGAGCAGTACTTC. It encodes CASSLRAGLNEQYF.

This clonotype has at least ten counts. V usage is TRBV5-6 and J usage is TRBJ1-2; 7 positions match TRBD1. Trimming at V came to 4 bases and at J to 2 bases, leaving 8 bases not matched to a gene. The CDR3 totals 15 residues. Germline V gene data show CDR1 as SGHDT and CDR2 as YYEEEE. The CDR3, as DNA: TGTGCCAGCAGCGACGTCAACAGGGGAAACTATGGCTACACCTTC. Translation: CASSDVNRGNYGYTF.

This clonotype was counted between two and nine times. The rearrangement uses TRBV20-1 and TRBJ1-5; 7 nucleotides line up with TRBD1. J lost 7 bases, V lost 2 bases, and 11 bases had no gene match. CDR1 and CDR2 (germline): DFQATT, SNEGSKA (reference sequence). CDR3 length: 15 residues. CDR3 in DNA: TGCAGTGCTAGACCTATGACAGGGTTGTCGCAGCCCCAGCATTTT. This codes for CSARPMTGLSQPQHF.

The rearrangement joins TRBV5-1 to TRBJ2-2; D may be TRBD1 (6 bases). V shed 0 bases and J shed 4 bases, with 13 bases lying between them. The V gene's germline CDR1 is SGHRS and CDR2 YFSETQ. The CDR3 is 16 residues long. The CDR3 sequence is CASSLGPQGLTGELFF. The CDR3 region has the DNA TGCGCCAGCAGCTTGGGCCCACAGGGTCTCACCGGGGAGCTGTTTTTT.

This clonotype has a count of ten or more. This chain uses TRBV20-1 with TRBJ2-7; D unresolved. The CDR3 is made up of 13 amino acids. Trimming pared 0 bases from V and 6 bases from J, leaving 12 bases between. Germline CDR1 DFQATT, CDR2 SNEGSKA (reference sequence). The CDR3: CSARDLSGLEQYF. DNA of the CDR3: TGCAGTGCTAGAGATCTCAGTGGGCTCGAGCAGTACTTC.

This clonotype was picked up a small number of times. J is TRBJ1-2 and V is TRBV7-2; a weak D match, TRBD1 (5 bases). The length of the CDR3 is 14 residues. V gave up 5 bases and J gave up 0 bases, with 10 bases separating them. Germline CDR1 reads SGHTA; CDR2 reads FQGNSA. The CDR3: CASSRQTTNYGYTF. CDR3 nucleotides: TGTGCCAGCAGCCGACAGACCACTAACTATGGCTACACCTTC.

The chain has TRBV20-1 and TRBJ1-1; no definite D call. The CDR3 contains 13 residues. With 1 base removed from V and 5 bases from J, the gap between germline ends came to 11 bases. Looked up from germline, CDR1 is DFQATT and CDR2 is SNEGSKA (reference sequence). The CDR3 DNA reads TGCAGTGCTAGAGCCGGGCCGAGAACTGAAGCTTTCTTT. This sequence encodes CSARAGPRTEAFF.

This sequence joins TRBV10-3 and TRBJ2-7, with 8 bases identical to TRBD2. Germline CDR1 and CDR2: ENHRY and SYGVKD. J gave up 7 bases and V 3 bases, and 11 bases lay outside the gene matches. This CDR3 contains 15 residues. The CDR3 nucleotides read TGTGCCATCAGTGAAGACCTAGCGGGTGTTAATGAGCAGTACTTC. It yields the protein CAISEDLAGVNEQYF.

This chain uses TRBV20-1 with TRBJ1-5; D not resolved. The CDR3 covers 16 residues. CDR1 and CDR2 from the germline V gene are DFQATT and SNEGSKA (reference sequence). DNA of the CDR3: TGCAGCGCTGGTCGACAATTCCTGGATAGCAATCAGCCCCAGCATTTT. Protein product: CSAGRQFLDSNQPQHF.